This TCR beta chain comes out of a study of blood T cell repertoires in COVID-19. Overall study: Both acute and convalescent COVID-19 samples were obtained from the United States, Italy and Spain. Sample material is recorded as cDNA or gDNA derived from T cells, B-cell-depleted T cells, or PBMCs.

Germline lookup yields CDR1 MGHRA and CDR2 YSYEKL. Trimming took 3 bases from V and 0 from J; bases not matched to a gene: 3. CDR3 size: 15 residues. In the original processing: Reference gene primer amplification yielded estimated nucleated cell counts. Libraries were prepared by immunoSEQ multiplex PCR; TCRdb keeps only in-frame clonotypes and omits some of them. From that table come the V and J calls and clone size; the DNA was used to work out D and trimming. The sample shows about 260,000 clones, 75% to 90% of them seen only once. The chain has TRBV4-1 and TRBJ2-5, with 8 bases aligning to TRBD2. The sequenced sample was peripheral blood. This TCR came from a middle-aged woman with acute or convalescent COVID-19. The CDR3 sequence: CASSHERGNQETQYF. The CDR3 DNA sequence: TGCGCCAGCAGCCATGAGCGGGGGAACCAAGAGACCCAGTACTTC.